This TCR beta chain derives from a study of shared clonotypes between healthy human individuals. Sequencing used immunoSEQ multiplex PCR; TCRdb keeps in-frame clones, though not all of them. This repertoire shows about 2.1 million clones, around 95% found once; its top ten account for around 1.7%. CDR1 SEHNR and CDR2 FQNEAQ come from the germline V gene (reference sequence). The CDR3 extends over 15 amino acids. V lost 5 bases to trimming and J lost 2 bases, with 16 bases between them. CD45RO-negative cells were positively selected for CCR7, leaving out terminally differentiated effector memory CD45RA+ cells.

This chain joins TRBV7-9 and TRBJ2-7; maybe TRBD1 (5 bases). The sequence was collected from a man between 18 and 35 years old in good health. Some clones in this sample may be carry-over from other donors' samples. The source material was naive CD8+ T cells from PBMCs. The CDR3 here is CASSLDSQSPYEQYF. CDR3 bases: TGTGCCAGCAGCCTCGACAGCCAATCCCCCTACGAGCAGTACTTC.